This T cell receptor beta chain was identified during a study of beta chain features in type 1 diabetes. Findings of the study overall: The VDJ junctions of type 1 diabetes patients carried fewer insertions and more deletions. Among all four CD4+ subsets, Type 1 diabetes patients had TCRB CDR3s that were moderately but significantly shorter. Naive, central memory and Treg TCRB repertoires seemed to resemble each other more closely in patients than they did in healthy donors. An over-representation of cells with high TCR expression could result from cDNA sequencing.

Sorted populations all had greater than 95% purity. This clone has only a few counts. Its antigen is undetermined. Every bit of the isolated RNA underwent reverse transcription, so sequencing read expressed TCRB transcripts. TCRdb keeps only in-frame clones here, not all; method: immunoSEQ multiplex PCR. The sample includes 310,000 or so clones, 15% of them seen just once. The specimen sequenced was naive CD4+ T cells from blood. This receptor was taken from a man aged 18-30 years with type 1 diabetes.

This CDR3 is CASSAQAYGYTF. The CDR3, as DNA: TGTGCCAGCAGCGCTCAGGCTTATGGCTACACCTTC. V is TRBV7-9 and J is TRBJ1-2; D is undetermined. CDR3 length equals 12 residues. Germline V gives CDR1 SEHNR, CDR2 FQNEAQ (reference sequence). V was trimmed by 5 bases and J by 5 bases, leaving 9 bases between them.